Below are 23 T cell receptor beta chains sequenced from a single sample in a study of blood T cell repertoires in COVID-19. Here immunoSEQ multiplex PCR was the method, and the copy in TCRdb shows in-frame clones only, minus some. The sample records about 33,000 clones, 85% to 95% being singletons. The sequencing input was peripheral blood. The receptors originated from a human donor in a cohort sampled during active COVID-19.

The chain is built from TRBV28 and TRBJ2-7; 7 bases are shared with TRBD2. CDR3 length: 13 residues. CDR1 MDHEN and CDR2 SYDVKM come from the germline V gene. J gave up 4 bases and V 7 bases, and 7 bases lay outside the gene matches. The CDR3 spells CASNPGGSYEQYF. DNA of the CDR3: TGTGCCAGCAACCCCGGGGGGAGTTACGAGCAGTACTTC.

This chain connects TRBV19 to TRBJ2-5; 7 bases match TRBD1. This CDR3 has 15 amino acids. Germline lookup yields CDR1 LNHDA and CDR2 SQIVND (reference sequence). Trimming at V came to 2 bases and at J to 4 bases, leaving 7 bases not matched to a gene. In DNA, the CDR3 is TGTGCCAGTAGTATAAACCGGGACAGCCGAGAGACCCAGTACTTC. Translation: CASSINRDSRETQYF.

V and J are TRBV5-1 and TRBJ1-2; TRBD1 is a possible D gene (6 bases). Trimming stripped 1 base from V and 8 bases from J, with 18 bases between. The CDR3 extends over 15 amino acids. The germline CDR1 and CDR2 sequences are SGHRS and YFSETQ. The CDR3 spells CASSLFRTEGYGYTF. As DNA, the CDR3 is TGCGCCAGCAGCTTGTTTAGGACAGAGGGGTACGGCTACACCTTC.

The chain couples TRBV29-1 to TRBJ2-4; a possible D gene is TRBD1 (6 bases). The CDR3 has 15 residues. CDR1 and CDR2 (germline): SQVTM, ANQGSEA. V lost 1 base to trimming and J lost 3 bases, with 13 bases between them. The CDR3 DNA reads TGCAGCGTTGAAGGCGAGGGGGTAGGCAAAAACATTCAGTACTTC. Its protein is CSVEGEGVGKNIQYF.

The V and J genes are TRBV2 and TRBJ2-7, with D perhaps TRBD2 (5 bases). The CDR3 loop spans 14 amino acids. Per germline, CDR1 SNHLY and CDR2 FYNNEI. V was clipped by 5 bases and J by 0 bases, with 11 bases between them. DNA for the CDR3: TGTGCCAGCAGTCCGAGCGGTAGCTCCTACGAGCAGTACTTC. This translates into CASSPSGSSYEQYF.

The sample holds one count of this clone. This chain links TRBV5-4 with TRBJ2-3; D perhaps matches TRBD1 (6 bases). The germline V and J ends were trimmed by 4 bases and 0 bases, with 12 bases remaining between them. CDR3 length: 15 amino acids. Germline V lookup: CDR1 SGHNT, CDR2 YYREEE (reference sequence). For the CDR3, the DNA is TGTGCCAGCAGCGTTGGGGACACAAGCACAGATACGCAGTATTTT. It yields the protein CASSVGDTSTDTQYF.

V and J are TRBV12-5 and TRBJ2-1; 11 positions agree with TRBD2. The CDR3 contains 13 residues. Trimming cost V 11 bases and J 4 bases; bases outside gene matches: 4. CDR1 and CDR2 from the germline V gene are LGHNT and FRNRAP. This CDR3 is CAVGTSGYNEQFF. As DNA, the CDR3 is TGTGCTGTGGGGACTAGCGGATACAATGAGCAGTTCTTC.

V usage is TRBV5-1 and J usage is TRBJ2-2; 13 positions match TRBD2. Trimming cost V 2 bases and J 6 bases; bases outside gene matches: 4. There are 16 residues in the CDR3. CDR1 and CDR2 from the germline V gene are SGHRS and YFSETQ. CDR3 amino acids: CASSLFGLAGAGELFF. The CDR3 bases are TGCGCCAGCAGCTTATTTGGACTAGCGGGAGCCGGGGAGCTGTTTTTT.

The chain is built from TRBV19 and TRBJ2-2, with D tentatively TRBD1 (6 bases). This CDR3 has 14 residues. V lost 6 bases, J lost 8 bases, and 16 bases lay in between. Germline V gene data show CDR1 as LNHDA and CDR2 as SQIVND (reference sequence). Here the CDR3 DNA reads TGTGCCAGTAGATTACAGGGAAATGTGGGGGAGCTGTTTTTT. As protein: CASRLQGNVGELFF.

The CDR3 sequence is CASSLEGAGANVLTF. Here the CDR3 DNA reads TGTGCCAGCAGCTTAGAAGGGGCTGGGGCCAACGTCCTGACTTTC. The gene calls are TRBV7-9 and TRBJ2-6; D is perhaps TRBD1 (5 bases). The CDR3 has 15 residues. The V gene's germline CDR1 is SEHNR and CDR2 FQNEAQ (reference sequence). The ends were cut back, 1 base at V and 2 bases at J, with 6 bases in the middle.

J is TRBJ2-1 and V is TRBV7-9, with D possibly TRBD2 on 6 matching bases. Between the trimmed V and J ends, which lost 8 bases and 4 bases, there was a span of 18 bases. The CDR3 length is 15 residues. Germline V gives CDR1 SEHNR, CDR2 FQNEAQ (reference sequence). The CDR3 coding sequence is TGTGCCAGCCTTATGGCCGGGACTCTTTACAATGAGCAGTTCTTC. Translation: CASLMAGTLYNEQFF.

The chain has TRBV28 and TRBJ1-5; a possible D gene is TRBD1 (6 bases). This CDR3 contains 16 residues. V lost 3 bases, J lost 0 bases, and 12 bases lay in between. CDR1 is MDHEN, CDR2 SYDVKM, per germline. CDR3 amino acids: CASSFPGQYSNQPQHF. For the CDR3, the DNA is TGTGCCAGCAGTTTCCCCGGACAGTATAGCAATCAGCCCCAGCATTTT.

CDR3 loop: CASSKRPDSPGPNQPQHF. Written as DNA, the CDR3 is TGTGCCAGCAGCAAACGACCGGACAGCCCGGGCCCCAATCAGCCCCAGCATTTT. The J gene is TRBJ1-5, the V gene TRBV21-1; the table gives TRBD1 as D, unverified against the DNA. TRBV21-1 is shown as a pseudogene. The CDR3 has 18 amino acids.

The CDR3 spells CAWSRTASTDTQYF. The CDR3 DNA reads as TGTGCCTGGAGTAGGACAGCATCGACAGATACGCAGTATTTT. This sequence joins TRBV30 and TRBJ2-3; possible D gene TRBD1, 6 bases. V was cut by 2 bases and J by 3 bases, with 12 bases left in between. The CDR3 extends over 14 amino acids. CDR1 is GTSNPN, CDR2 SVGIG, per germline (reference sequence).

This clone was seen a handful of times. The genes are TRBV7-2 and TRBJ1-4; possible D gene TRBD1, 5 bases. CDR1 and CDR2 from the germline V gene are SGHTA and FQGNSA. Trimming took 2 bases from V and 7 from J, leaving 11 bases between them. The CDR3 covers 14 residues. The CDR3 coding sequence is TGTGCCAGCAGCTTAATTGGGGCAGGTGAAAAACTGTTTTTT. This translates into CASSLIGAGEKLFF.

CDR3 residues: CATSLPGSDTQYF. The CDR3 coding sequence is TGTGCCACCTCCCTTCCGGGGAGTGATACGCAGTATTTT. V is TRBV19 and J is TRBJ2-3; maybe TRBD2 (5 bases). V shed 10 bases and J shed 6 bases, with 17 bases lying between them. The length of the CDR3 is 13 residues. CDR1 is LNHDA and CDR2 is SQIVND in the germline V gene (reference sequence).

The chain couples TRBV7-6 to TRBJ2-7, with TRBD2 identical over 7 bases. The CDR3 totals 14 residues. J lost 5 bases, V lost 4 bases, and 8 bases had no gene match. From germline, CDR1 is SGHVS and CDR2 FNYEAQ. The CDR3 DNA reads TGTGCCAGCAGCTCTCCCGGGGAGGGCGACGAGCAGTACTTC. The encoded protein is CASSSPGEGDEQYF.

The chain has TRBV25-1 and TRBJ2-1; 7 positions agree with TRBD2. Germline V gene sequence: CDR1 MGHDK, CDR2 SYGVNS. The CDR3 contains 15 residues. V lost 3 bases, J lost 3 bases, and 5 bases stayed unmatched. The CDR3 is CASSEREKIYNEQFF. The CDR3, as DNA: TGTGCCAGCAGTGAGCGGGAGAAGATCTACAATGAGCAGTTCTTC.

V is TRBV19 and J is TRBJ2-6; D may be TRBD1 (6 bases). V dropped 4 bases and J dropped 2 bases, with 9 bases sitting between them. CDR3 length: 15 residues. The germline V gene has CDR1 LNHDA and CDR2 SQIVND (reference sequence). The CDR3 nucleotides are TGTGCCAGTAGTACCGGACAGCCTGGGGCCAACGTCCTGACTTTC. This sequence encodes CASSTGQPGANVLTF.

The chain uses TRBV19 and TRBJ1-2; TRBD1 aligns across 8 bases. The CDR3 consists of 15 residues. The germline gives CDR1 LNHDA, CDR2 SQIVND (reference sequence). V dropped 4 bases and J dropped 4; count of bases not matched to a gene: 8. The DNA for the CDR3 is TGTGCCAGTAGTACCTCAGGGGGCGATATCTATGGCTACACCTTC. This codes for CASSTSGGDIYGYTF.

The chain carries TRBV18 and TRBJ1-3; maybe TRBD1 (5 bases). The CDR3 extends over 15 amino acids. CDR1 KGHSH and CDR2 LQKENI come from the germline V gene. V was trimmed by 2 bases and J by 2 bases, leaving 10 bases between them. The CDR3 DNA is TGTGCCAGCTCACCAATGCAGGGCACTGGAAACACCATATATTTT. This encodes CASSPMQGTGNTIYF.

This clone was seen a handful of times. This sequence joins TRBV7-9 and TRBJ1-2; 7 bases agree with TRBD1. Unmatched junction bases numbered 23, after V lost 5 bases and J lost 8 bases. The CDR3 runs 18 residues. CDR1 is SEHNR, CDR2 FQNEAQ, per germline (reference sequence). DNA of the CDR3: TGTGCCAGCAGCCCGATGGGCGGGGCAGGGGGTCGGGTAGGAGGCTACACCTTC. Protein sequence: CASSPMGGAGGRVGGYTF.

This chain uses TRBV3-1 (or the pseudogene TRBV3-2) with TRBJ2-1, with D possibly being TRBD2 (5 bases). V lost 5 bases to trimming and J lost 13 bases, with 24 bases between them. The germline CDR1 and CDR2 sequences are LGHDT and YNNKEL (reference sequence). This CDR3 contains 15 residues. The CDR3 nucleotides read TGTGCCAGCAGCGCTGTGAGTAGCGAGATCCCGCCTCAGTTCTTC. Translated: CASSAVSSEIPPQFF.